The T cell receptor (beta chain) under discussion was sequenced for a study of shared T cell receptors in the human thymus. Germline CDR1 SGHTA, CDR2 FQGNSA. The CDR3 has 15 amino acids. The V gene end was trimmed by 5 bases and the J gene end by 7 bases; junction bases not matched to a gene: 9. Method: immunoSEQ multiplex PCR; TCRdb's copy keeps in-frame clones and lacks some. The sample records some 760,000 clones, 80% to 90% being singletons. The same sample was also studied in work on human thymus T cells.

The chain links TRBV7-2 to TRBJ2-1; 9 bases are shared with TRBD1. Sequenced sample: thymocytes. This sequence originates from a girl under three years old with a congenital heart defect. The CDR3 loop is CASSRWTGEGNEQFF. In DNA form, the CDR3 reads TGTGCCAGCAGCCGCTGGACAGGGGAGGGAAATGAGCAGTTCTTC.